Presented here are 25 T cell receptor beta chains from one specimen sequenced in a study of T cells in Graves' hyperthyroidism and ophthalmopathy. The CDR3 regions of TCR beta were amplified from RNA transcripts. HTBI primers were the set used in a first-round RT-PCR of the TCR CDR3. TCRdb redid the calling of the multiplex PCR reads with MiXCR, one entry per CDR3 protein. Of roughly 580,000 distinct CDR3 sequences in the sample, approximately 15% were seen once. The sample consisted of blood. Every receptor here comes from a woman younger than 45 with Graves' hyperthyroidism that later progressed to Graves' ophthalmopathy.

This clonotype was observed many times. The chain combines TRBV5-1 with TRBJ2-2, with TRBD1 matching over 8 bases. Trimming cost V 0 bases and J 3 bases; bases outside gene matches: 1. The germline V gene has CDR1 SGHRS and CDR2 YFSETQ. This CDR3 region has 15 residues. This chain's CDR3 is CASSLVTGDTGELFF. The CDR3 coding sequence is TGCGCCAGCAGCTTGGTGACAGGGGACACCGGGGAGCTGTTTTTT. The full variable domain, with the rest looked up from reference TRBV5-1 and TRBJ2-2, is KAGVTQTPRYLIKTRGQQVTLSCSPISGHRSVSWYQQTPGQGLQFLFEYFSETQRNKGNFPGRFSGRQFSNSRSEMNVSTLELGDSALYLCASSLVTGDTGELFFGEGSRLTVL.

A few counts support this clonotype. The gene calls are TRBV7-2 and TRBJ2-2; TRBD2 matches 9 bases. Looked up from germline, CDR1 is SGHTA and CDR2 is FQGNSA. V lost 5 bases to trimming and J lost 7 bases; unmatched junction nucleotides: 5. The CDR3 runs 14 residues. The CDR3 protein is CASSPGLADGELFF. Written as DNA, the CDR3 is TGTGCCAGCAGCCCGGGACTAGCCGACGGGGAGCTGTTTTTT.

This chain connects TRBV27 to TRBJ2-5, with 12 bases matching TRBD2. This CDR3 region has 15 residues. V lost 3 bases to trimming and J lost 5 bases; unmatched junction nucleotides: 4. Germline assignment: CDR1 MNHEY and CDR2 SMNVEV (reference sequence). DNA of the CDR3: TGTGCCAGCAGTTTCGGGACTAGCGGGTCCGAGACCCAGTACTTC. Translated, it gives CASSFGTSGSETQYF.

This clonotype was recorded many times. The chain uses TRBV12-3 or TRBV12-4 and TRBJ1-2, with D perhaps matching TRBD1 (5 bases). CDR3 length equals 17 residues. Trimming took 1 base from V and 1 from J, leaving 16 bases between them. The CDR3: CASSLVRLSGGNYGYTF. The CDR3 coding sequence is TGTGCCAGCAGTTTAGTCCGGTTGAGTGGGGGTAACTATGGCTACACCTTC.

This clonotype was found many times. CDR3 sequence reads: CSAPRQGVDNEQFF. Here the CDR3 DNA reads TGCAGTGCTCCTCGACAGGGGGTGGACAATGAGCAGTTCTTC. The genes are TRBV20-1 and TRBJ2-1; TRBD1 agrees at 9 bases. Germline V gene sequence: CDR1 DFQATT, CDR2 SNEGSKA (reference sequence). V lost 5 bases to trimming and J lost 5 bases; unmatched junction nucleotides: 7. The CDR3 sequence is 14 residues long.

This clonotype came up many times. In DNA form, the CDR3 reads TGTGCCAGCAGCCACCGAGGGAACCCCGAAGCTTTCTTT. This gives the protein CASSHRGNPEAFF. The rearrangement joins TRBV3-1 to TRBJ1-1; D is unresolved. V was shortened by 3 bases and J by 8 bases, with 13 bases between the two germline ends. The V gene's germline CDR1 is LGHDT and CDR2 YNNKEL (reference sequence). This CDR3 comprises 13 residues.

This chain joins TRBV7-9 and TRBJ2-1; no firm D call. Germline V gene sequence: CDR1 SEHNR, CDR2 FQNEAQ (reference sequence). The CDR3 loop spans 10 amino acids. V dropped 2 bases and J dropped 9 bases, with 2 bases sitting between them. For the CDR3, the DNA is TGTGCCAGCAGCTTAAGTGAGCAGTTCTTC. Its translation is CASSLSEQFF. The entire variable domain, with the rest obtained from reference TRBV7-9 and TRBJ2-1, is as follows: DTGVSQNPRHKITKRGQNVTFRCDPISEHNRLYWYRQTLGQGPEFLTYFQNEAQLEKSRLLSDRFSAERPKGSFSTLEIQRTEQGDSAMYLCASSLSEQFFGPGTRLTVL.

This clonotype was seen many times. The chain is built from TRBV12-3 or TRBV12-4 and TRBJ2-3; the D gene is possibly TRBD2 (5 bases). This CDR3 is built from 15 residues. V lost 2 bases and J lost 6, with 15 bases in between. DNA for the CDR3: TGTGCCAGCAGTTTATCCAGTCACCCGGGGGATACGCAGTATTTT. Translating gives CASSLSSHPGDTQYF.

Regarding this clonotype: A clone one base away is much larger, so this may be a read error. The gene calls are TRBV6-9 and TRBJ2-1; D possibly corresponds to TRBD1 (5 bases). The CDR3 sequence is 13 residues long. Germline V lookup: CDR1 MNHGY, CDR2 SVAAGI. CDR3 sequence reads: CGSSSNRYNEQFF. CDR3 sequence (DNA): TGTGGCAGCAGTTCCAACAGGTACAATGAGCAGTTCTTC.

About this clonotype: The junction shows a germline mismatch at one end, possibly a read error. The V call is TRBV9, the J call TRBJ2-7; 7 bases are a match to TRBD1. This CDR3 comprises 14 residues. Germline V gene lookup returns CDR1 SGDLS and CDR2 YYNGEE. The CDR3 DNA follows: TGTGCCAGCAGCGTGAGACAGGGCTCCTACGAGCAGTGCTTC. Its translation: CASSVRQGSYEQCF.

This clonotype was found many times. This chain connects TRBV20-1 to TRBJ2-5; 11 positions agree with TRBD2. This CDR3 is built from 14 residues. V trimming: 5 bases; J trimming: 2 bases; junction bases outside the gene matches: 4. Germline V gives CDR1 DFQATT, CDR2 SNEGSKA (reference sequence). In DNA form, the CDR3 reads TGCAGTGCTGGGACTAGCGGAATACAAGAGACCCAGTACTTC. It yields the protein CSAGTSGIQETQYF.

This clonotype has ten or more counts. V and J are TRBV14 and TRBJ2-7; D gene ambiguous. V lost 4 bases, J lost 10 bases, and 17 bases lay in between. The CDR3 covers 13 residues. Looked up from germline, CDR1 is SGHDN and CDR2 is FVKESK. This CDR3 reads CASSRLVQTDQYF. CDR3 coding DNA: TGTGCCAGCAGCCGCCTGGTCCAGACCGATCAGTACTTC.

With regard to this clonotype: A clone one base away is much larger, so this may be a read error. This chain uses TRBV7-3 with TRBJ1-4; the D gene is possibly TRBD1 (5 bases). Germline assignment: CDR1 SGHTA and CDR2 FQGTGA. V was clipped by 7 bases and J by 10 bases, with 22 bases between them. This CDR3 is built from 15 residues. This CDR3 is CASISGGASGGKLFF. CDR3 DNA: TGTGCCAGCATCTCAGGAGGGGCATCCGGGGGAAAACTGTTTTTT.

This clonotype was counted at least ten times. J is TRBJ2-1 and V is TRBV27; D call uncertain. The CDR3 loop spans 16 amino acids. Germline V gene lookup returns CDR1 MNHEY and CDR2 SMNVEV (reference sequence). V gave up 5 bases and J gave up 2 bases, with 16 bases separating them. The CDR3 region is CASSPLMAKAYNEQFF. The CDR3 nucleotides are TGTGCCAGCAGTCCCCTGATGGCGAAGGCCTACAATGAGCAGTTCTTC.

This rearrangement joins TRBV9 to TRBJ1-1; the match to TRBD1 covers 9 bases. The germline V gene has CDR1 SGDLS and CDR2 YYNGEE. The CDR3 covers 14 residues. Trimming removed 2 bases from V and 4 bases from J; junction bases left unmatched: 3. CDR3 amino acids: CASSVGTGTTEAFF. The CDR3, as DNA: TGTGCCAGCAGCGTGGGGACAGGGACCACTGAAGCTTTCTTT.

This clonotype was seen a few times. The genes are TRBV20-1 and TRBJ1-2; 10 bases are shared with TRBD1. There are 13 residues in the CDR3. After removal of 0 bases from V and 12 bases from J, the junction contained 7 bases not matched to a gene. In germline, CDR1 is DFQATT, CDR2 SNEGSKA (reference sequence). The DNA of the CDR3 is TGCAGTGCTAGAGATCCGGGACAGGGGAACCACACCTTC. Translation: CSARDPGQGNHTF.

The chain has TRBV9 and TRBJ1-2; 7 nucleotides match TRBD1. The CDR3 extends over 15 amino acids. The junction had 13 bases not matched to a gene; V was cut back by 4 bases and J by 7 bases. In germline, CDR1 is SGDLS, CDR2 YYNGEE. CDR3 amino acids: CASSPPTEGAGGYTF. CDR3 sequence (DNA): TGTGCCAGCAGCCCACCCACGGAGGGGGCGGGTGGCTACACCTTC. Full variable domain (remainder filled in from reference TRBV9 and TRBJ1-2): DSGVTQTPKHLITATGQRVTLRCSPRSGDLSVYWYQQSLDQGLQFLIQYYNGEERAKGNILERFSAQQFPDLHSELNLSSLELGDSALYFCASSPPTEGAGGYTFGSGTRLTVV.

In this sample, this clonotype turned up a few times. This sequence joins TRBV6-1 and TRBJ2-1; 8 bases fit TRBD2. Germline V gene data show CDR1 as MNHNS and CDR2 as SASEGT. J lost 0 bases, V lost 4 bases, and 11 bases had no gene match. The CDR3 loop spans 18 amino acids. The CDR3 bases are TGTGCCAGCAGTGCCGGGATCCGGGAGGGAGGCTCCTACAATGAGCAGTTCTTC. It translates to CASSAGIREGGSYNEQFF.

This clonotype occurred many times. The rearrangement links TRBV11-1 to TRBJ2-7; the match to TRBD2 covers 12 bases. The J segment lost 4 bases and the V segment lost 4 bases, leaving 8 bases of the junction unmatched. The CDR3 loop spans 16 amino acids. Germline V gene data show CDR1 as SGHAT and CDR2 as FQDESV (reference sequence). The CDR3 nucleotides are TGTGCCAGCAGCTCCCACACTAGCGGGAGGCCATACGAGCAGTACTTC. Protein sequence: CASSSHTSGRPYEQYF.

A few counts support this clonotype. This chain links TRBV4-1 with TRBJ2-7; 7 bases are a match to TRBD2. The germline CDR1 and CDR2 sequences are MGHRA and YSYEKL. The CDR3 is 19 residues long. The trim removed 0 bases at V and 0 bases at J, leaving 14 bases unmatched. CDR3 sequence reads: CASSQDMFPSGAFSYEQYF. The CDR3 coding sequence is TGCGCCAGCAGCCAAGATATGTTCCCTAGCGGAGCGTTCTCCTACGAGCAGTACTTC.

This clonotype was detected many times. The chain carries TRBV3-1 and TRBJ1-2, with no clear D. Trimming left V 0 bases short and J 1 base short, with 12 bases between. The CDR3 contains 16 residues. Germline V gives CDR1 LGHDT, CDR2 YNNKEL (reference sequence). This CDR3 is CASSQDQRDHNYGYTF. CDR3 DNA sequence: TGTGCCAGCAGCCAAGATCAAAGAGACCATAACTATGGCTACACCTTC. Full variable domain (remainder filled in from reference TRBV3-1 and TRBJ1-2): DTAVSQTPKYLVTQMGNDKSIKCEQNLGHDTMYWYKQDSKKFLKIMFSYNNKELIINETVPNRFSPKSPDKAHLNLHINSLELGDSAVYFCASSQDQRDHNYGYTFGSGTRLTVV.

This clonotype occurred many times. This rearrangement joins TRBV28 to TRBJ2-1, with 8 bases identical to TRBD2. This CDR3 region has 15 residues. Germline CDR1 is MDHEN and CDR2 is SYDVKM. The ends lost 3 bases at V and 9 bases at J; junction bases unmatched: 10. CDR3 in amino acids: CASSFGGDAGGEQFF. CDR3 in DNA: TGTGCCAGCAGTTTCGGGGGGGACGCGGGGGGTGAGCAGTTCTTC.

This clonotype occurred many times. This chain connects TRBV7-9 to TRBJ2-7, with 7 positions matching TRBD1. Trimming cost V 5 bases and J 3 bases; bases outside gene matches: 4. Germline CDR1 reads SEHNR; CDR2 reads FQNEAQ (reference sequence). The CDR3 contains 13 residues. CDR3 in DNA: TGTGCCAGCAGCCACGGGACAGTCTACGAGCAGTACTTC. Its translation is CASSHGTVYEQYF.

The chain uses TRBV6-5 and TRBJ2-7, with D perhaps TRBD1 or TRBD2 (5 bases each). CDR1 is MNHEY and CDR2 is SVGAGI in the germline V gene. This CDR3 has 13 amino acids. Trimming took 0 bases from V and 6 from J, leaving 9 bases between them. CDR3 nucleotides: TGTGCCAGCAGTTACTCCCCGGGGCTCGAGCAGTACTTC. This encodes CASSYSPGLEQYF.

This clonotype was detected many times. V is TRBV27 and J is TRBJ2-5, with D possibly being TRBD1 (7 bases). The germline V and J ends were trimmed by 4 bases and 4 bases, with 16 bases remaining between them. The CDR3 sequence is 15 residues long. The germline CDR1 and CDR2 sequences are MNHEY and SMNVEV (reference sequence). CDR3 in amino acids: CASSSEGRGRETQYF. CDR3 DNA sequence: TGTGCCAGCAGTTCGGAGGGCAGGGGGAGAGAGACCCAGTACTTC.